A single sample is the source of the 10 T cell receptor beta chains below, sequenced in a study of blood T cell repertoires in COVID-19. Only in-frame clones appear in the TCRdb table, and some are missing; sequencing was by immunoSEQ multiplex PCR. The sample has about 250,000 clones; just over 85% are singletons. Input material: PBMCs or T cells enriched from blood (not recorded which). Receptor source: a man younger than 35 who had recovered from COVID-19.

Written as DNA, the CDR3 is TGCGCCAGCAGCCAAGGGGTCGGCAGGTTGAACACTGAAGCTTTCTTT. This gives the protein CASSQGVGRLNTEAFF. The rearrangement links TRBV4-1 to TRBJ1-1, with D hard to call. Germline V gene sequence: CDR1 MGHRA, CDR2 YSYEKL. CDR3 length: 16 residues. Trimming pared 1 base from V and 0 bases from J, leaving 12 bases between.

The CDR3 DNA reads as TGTGCCAGTAGTATATCGGGGAACACCGGGGAGCTGTTTTTT. This codes for CASSISGNTGELFF. This sequence joins TRBV19 and TRBJ2-2; D call uncertain. Trimming took 2 bases from V and 1 from J, leaving 5 bases between them. Per the germline V gene, CDR1 is LNHDA and CDR2 is SQIVND (reference sequence). This CDR3 has 14 amino acids.

The table lists this clone with a few counts. The chain uses TRBV30 and TRBJ1-4, with D possibly matching TRBD1 (5 bases). The CDR3 extends over 13 amino acids. Germline-derived CDR1 and CDR2 are GTSNPN and SVGIG (reference sequence). The V gene lost 6 bases and the J gene lost 4 bases, with 12 bases spanning the gap. For the CDR3, the DNA is TGTGCCTGCACGGGGGGGAATAATGAAAAACTGTTTTTT. Amino acid sequence: CACTGGNNEKLFF.

This rearrangement joins TRBV19 to TRBJ1-6; 8 nucleotides agree with TRBD1. The V gene end was trimmed by 7 bases and the J gene end by 7 bases; junction bases not matched to a gene: 3. This CDR3 is built from 13 residues. CDR1 is LNHDA, CDR2 SQIVND, per germline (reference sequence). CDR3 DNA: TGTGCCAGTACCGGGACAGGAAATTCACCCCTCCACTTT. Its protein product is CASTGTGNSPLHF.

This chain links TRBV23-1 with TRBJ1-6; the match to TRBD1 covers 9 bases. TRBV23-1 counts as an open reading frame of uncertain function. CDR3 size: 13 residues. Trimming cost V 4 bases and J 12 bases; bases outside gene matches: 4. The CDR3 loop reads CASSLGQGKPLHF. CDR3 coding DNA: TGCGCCAGCAGTCTAGGACAGGGGAAACCCCTCCACTTT.

The V and J genes are TRBV6-1 and TRBJ1-5; 7 bases agree with TRBD1. CDR1 MNHNS and CDR2 SASEGT come from the germline V gene. V shed 2 bases and J 4 bases; nucleotides not matched to a gene: 8. CDR3 length: 16 amino acids. CDR3 protein: CASSESARQGNQPQHF. CDR3 bases: TGTGCCAGCAGTGAATCAGCACGACAGGGTAATCAGCCCCAGCATTTT.

The chain recombines TRBV7-6 with TRBJ1-4, with 9 bases that match TRBD1. The CDR3 consists of 14 residues. CDR1 and CDR2 from the germline V gene are SGHVS and FNYEAQ. V trimming: 4 bases; J trimming: 8 bases; junction bases outside the gene matches: 5. The CDR3, as DNA: TGTGCCAGCAGCTCCGGGACAGGGCGGGAAAAACTGTTTTTT. The encoded protein is CASSSGTGREKLFF.

The rearrangement joins TRBV4-1 to TRBJ1-5, with 10 bases identical to TRBD1. Germline trimming cut 0 bases from V and 5 bases from J; bases unmatched to any gene: 10. Germline assignment: CDR1 MGHRA and CDR2 YSYEKL. The length of the CDR3 is 18 residues. CDR3 sequence: CASSQEPLTGGGDQPQHF. The CDR3 DNA sequence: TGCGCCAGCAGCCAAGAGCCCCTGACAGGGGGCGGGGATCAGCCCCAGCATTTT.

This rearrangement joins TRBV5-1 to TRBJ2-1; 8 bases agree with TRBD2. Germline V gene data show CDR1 as SGHRS and CDR2 as YFSETQ. This CDR3 is built from 14 residues. V trimming: 3 bases; J trimming: 8 bases; junction bases outside the gene matches: 7. CDR3 protein: CASSYGLARDEQFF. The CDR3 DNA is TGCGCCAGCAGCTATGGACTAGCTCGCGATGAGCAGTTCTTC.

This chain joins TRBV10-3 and TRBJ2-2; TRBD2 matches 8 bases. This CDR3 region has 13 residues. Germline lookup yields CDR1 ENHRY and CDR2 SYGVKD. The J segment lost 3 bases and the V segment lost 8 bases, leaving 2 bases of the junction unmatched. This CDR3 is CAISGGDTGELFF. The CDR3 bases are TGTGCCATCTCCGGGGGGGACACCGGGGAGCTGTTTTTT.